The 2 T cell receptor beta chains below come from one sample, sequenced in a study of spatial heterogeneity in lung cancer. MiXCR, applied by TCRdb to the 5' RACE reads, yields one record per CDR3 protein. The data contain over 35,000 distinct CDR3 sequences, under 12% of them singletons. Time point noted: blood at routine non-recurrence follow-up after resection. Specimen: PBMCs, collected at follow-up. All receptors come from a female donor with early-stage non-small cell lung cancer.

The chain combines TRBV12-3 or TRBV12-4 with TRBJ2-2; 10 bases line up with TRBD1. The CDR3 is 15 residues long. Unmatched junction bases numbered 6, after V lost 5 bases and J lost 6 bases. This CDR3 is CASSLSTGGPGELFF. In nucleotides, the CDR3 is TGTGCCAGCAGTCTTTCGACAGGGGGCCCCGGGGAGCTGTTTTTT.

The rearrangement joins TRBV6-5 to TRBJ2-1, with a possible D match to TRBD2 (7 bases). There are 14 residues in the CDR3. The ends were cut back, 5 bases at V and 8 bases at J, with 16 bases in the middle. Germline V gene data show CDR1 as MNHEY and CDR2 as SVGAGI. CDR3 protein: CASSTLGGGDEQFF. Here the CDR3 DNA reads TGTGCCAGCAGTACCCTTGGGGGGGGCGATGAGCAGTTCTTC.